This T cell receptor (beta chain) was sequenced in a study of human T cells and chemical hapten exposure. TCRdb analysed the RACE reads with MiXCR anew, one entry per CDR3 protein. This table has 62,000 or so distinct CDR3 sequences, about a tenth appearing once. Germline V CDR1 and CDR2: SGHTA, FQGNSA. CDR3 length: 14 residues. Trimming took 7 bases from V and 5 from J; bases not matched to a gene: 10. Regarding time point: pre-sensitization, week 0. Treatment noted: therapeutic diphenylcyclopropenone sensitization with weekly scalp DPC. Sample: whole blood, taken in connection with sensitization to the hapten diphenylcyclopropenone (DPC). The TCR sequence derives from a woman aged 50 to 60 with alopecia areata. Some clones in this sample may be carry-over from other donors' samples. The chain joins TRBV7-2 to TRBJ2-7, with 8 bases identical to TRBD2. This CDR3 reads CASTLGGGLDEQYF. CDR3 DNA sequence: TGTGCCAGCACCCTTGGCGGGGGGCTGGACGAGCAGTACTTC.